Below, 15 T cell receptor beta chains from the same sample are listed, as sequenced in a study of cytotoxic CD8 clonotypes in ibrutinib-treated CLL. Method: immunoSEQ multiplex PCR; TCRdb's copy keeps in-frame clones and lacks some. The profile shows roughly 28,000 clones, approximately 62% of them singletons. Here the sequenced sample was PBMCs, taken before ibrutinib treatment. The receptors were gathered from a human donor with chronic lymphocytic leukemia.

The genes are TRBV19 and TRBJ1-1; D perhaps matches TRBD1 (5 bases). V was trimmed by 1 base and J by 5 bases, leaving 14 bases between them. The CDR3 loop spans 15 amino acids. Per germline, CDR1 LNHDA and CDR2 SQIVND (reference sequence). The CDR3 protein is CASSIVGGIGTEAFF. The CDR3 nucleotides read TGTGCCAGTAGTATAGTCGGGGGAATTGGAACTGAAGCTTTCTTT. Using reference TRBV19 and TRBJ1-1 for the parts outside the CDR3, the full variable domain is DGGITQSPKYLFRKEGQNVTLSCEQNLNHDAMYWYRQDPGQGLRLIYYSQIVNDFQKGDIAEGYSVSREKKESFPLTVTSAQKNPTAFYLCASSIVGGIGTEAFFGQGTRLTVV.

The rearrangement links TRBV5-1 to TRBJ1-4, with a weak D call TRBD1 (5 bases). Trimming cost V 0 bases and J 5 bases, with 14 bases left between them. Per the germline V gene, CDR1 is SGHRS and CDR2 is YFSETQ. The CDR3 runs to 16 residues. Here the CDR3 reads CASSLVATGGNEKLFF. CDR3 nucleotides: TGCGCCAGCAGCTTGGTAGCAACAGGCGGGAATGAAAAACTGTTTTTT.

This sequence joins TRBV6-6 and TRBJ1-5, with a tentative D call TRBD1 (5 bases). Trimming cost V 6 bases and J 0 bases, with 12 bases left between them. This CDR3 has 15 residues. Germline loops: CDR1 MNHNY, CDR2 SVGAGI (reference sequence). For the CDR3, the DNA is TGTGCCAGCAGAGAGACAGCGAGTAGCAATCAGCCCCAGCATTTT. Translated, it gives CASRETASSNQPQHF.

This clone was counted a few times. The genes are TRBV14 and TRBJ2-4; D is possibly TRBD1 (5 bases). CDR1 SGHDN and CDR2 FVKESK come from the germline V gene. This CDR3 has 16 amino acids. The V end lost 2 bases, the J end lost 1 base, and 12 bases lay between the germline ends. The CDR3 coding sequence is TGTGCCAGCAGCCAATCGTGGGGCCGGGCCAAAAACATTCAGTACTTC. Translating gives CASSQSWGRAKNIQYF.

The chain links TRBV19 to TRBJ2-7; a possible D gene is TRBD2 (6 bases). V was trimmed by 5 bases and J by 0 bases, leaving 14 bases between them. Germline CDR1 reads LNHDA; CDR2 reads SQIVND (reference sequence). The CDR3 has 15 amino acids. The CDR3 region is CASSGGGSSSYEQYF. CDR3 coding DNA: TGTGCCAGTAGTGGAGGAGGGTCAAGCTCCTACGAGCAGTACTTC.

The chain couples TRBV7-2 to TRBJ1-2; D perhaps matches TRBD1 (6 bases). The V and J ends lost 5 bases and 6 bases respectively, with 13 bases between them. CDR3 size: 13 residues. Germline V gene data show CDR1 as SGHTA and CDR2 as FQGNSA. CDR3 DNA sequence: TGTGCCAGCAGCCGAGACAGGTTAGATGGCTACACCTTC. Its protein is CASSRDRLDGYTF.

The chain uses TRBV25-1 and TRBJ2-5; 9 bases are shared with TRBD1. Germline V CDR1 and CDR2: MGHDK, SYGVNS. CDR3 length: 17 amino acids. Trimming removed 5 bases from V and 0 bases from J; junction bases left unmatched: 10. The CDR3 region has the DNA TGTGCCAGCAGTACATCCGGGACAGGGAAAAACCAAGAGACCCAGTACTTC. This gives the protein CASSTSGTGKNQETQYF.

This clone has only one observation. The CDR3 coding sequence is TGTGCCAGCAGCTCCGGACAGGGGGCAGATACGCAGTATTTT. It encodes CASSSGQGADTQYF. The chain recombines TRBV13 with TRBJ2-3; TRBD1 matches at 10 bases. The CDR3 spans 14 residues. Unmatched junction bases numbered 2, after V lost 4 bases and J lost 4 bases. The germline CDR1 and CDR2 sequences are PRHDT and FYEKMQ (reference sequence).

This chain joins TRBV7-9 and TRBJ2-3; D is unresolved. The CDR3 totals 15 residues. V lost 0 bases, J lost 5 bases, and 12 bases lay in between. Germline CDR1 SEHNR, CDR2 FQNEAQ (reference sequence). Written as DNA, the CDR3 is TGTGCCAGCAGCTTAGCGCTTGGGCGGAGAGATACGCAGTATTTT. Protein product: CASSLALGRRDTQYF.

This clone showed up just a few times. The CDR3 nucleotides are TGTGCCAGCAGTCGCGACACGACTAGCGCGAACGAGCAGTACTTC. This translates into CASSRDTTSANEQYF. The V and J genes are TRBV28 and TRBJ2-7; 8 bases are a match to TRBD2. CDR1 MDHEN and CDR2 SYDVKM come from the germline V gene. The CDR3 totals 15 residues. V lost 5 bases and J lost 5; bases outside the gene matches: 11. Complete variable domain (other parts from reference TRBV28 and TRBJ2-7): DVKVTQSSRYLVKRTGEKVFLECVQDMDHENMFWYRQDPGLGLRLIYFSYDVKMKEKGDIPEGYSVSREKKERFSLILESASTNQTSMYLCASSRDTTSANEQYFGPGTRLTVT.

The J gene is TRBJ1-5, the V gene TRBV18; D is possibly TRBD1 (6 bases). The CDR3 extends over 14 amino acids. The germline CDR1 and CDR2 sequences are KGHSH and LQKENI. With 2 bases removed from V and 6 bases from J, the gap between germline ends came to 11 bases. As DNA, the CDR3 is TGTGCCAGCTCACCAGCAGGGGTTGGTCAGCCCCAGCATTTT. This sequence encodes CASSPAGVGQPQHF.

V and J are TRBV6-6 and TRBJ2-1, with D perhaps TRBD1 (5 bases). The CDR3 runs to 12 residues. CDR1 MNHNY and CDR2 SVGAGI come from the germline V gene (reference sequence). Trimming shortened V by 6 bases and J by 7 bases, and 10 bases separated the two germline ends. The CDR3 region is CASSQQANEQFF. The CDR3 DNA follows: TGTGCCAGCAGCCAACAGGCTAATGAGCAGTTCTTC.

This clone was detected a few times. V and J are TRBV5-1 and TRBJ2-1; TRBD1 matches 7 bases. CDR3 length: 15 amino acids. V shed 1 base, J shed 4 bases, and the junction held 5 bases outside the gene matches. The germline V gene has CDR1 SGHRS and CDR2 YFSETQ. The CDR3 loop is CASSLFGTEYNEQFF. The CDR3 DNA sequence: TGCGCCAGCAGCTTGTTCGGGACAGAGTACAATGAGCAGTTCTTC.

The rearrangement uses TRBV9 and TRBJ2-3, with D perhaps matching TRBD1 (6 bases). Per germline, CDR1 SGDLS and CDR2 YYNGEE. The CDR3 sequence is 15 residues long. Trimming left V 0 bases short and J 3 bases short, with 11 bases between. CDR3 protein: CASSVGKRGTDTQYF. CDR3 coding DNA: TGTGCCAGCAGCGTAGGGAAGAGGGGGACAGATACGCAGTATTTT.

The chain joins TRBV7-9 to TRBJ2-1; D gene uncertain. This CDR3 has 13 residues. Trimming took off 1 base at V and 4 bases at J, with 5 bases between the two ends. Germline V gene data show CDR1 as SEHNR and CDR2 as FQNEAQ (reference sequence). This CDR3 reads CASSLDQYNEQFF. DNA for the CDR3: TGTGCCAGCAGCTTAGACCAGTACAATGAGCAGTTCTTC.